The clone carrying this TCR beta chain was recorded once. The sample holds other DNA sequences that translate to the same CDR3. These data come from a study of shared clonotypes between healthy human individuals. Trimming cost V 1 base and J 5 bases, with 8 bases left between them. The CDR3 spans 13 residues. Germline V lookup: CDR1 SEHNR, CDR2 FQNEAQ (reference sequence). The method was immunoSEQ multiplex PCR; TCRdb's version includes in-frame clones alone and lacks a portion of them. The sample has approximately 440,000 clones, over 60% seen once. The sequence was obtained from a woman aged 40 to 50 in good health. Some clones in this sample may be carry-over from other donors' samples. The gene calls are TRBV7-9 and TRBJ1-1, with D hard to call. The sample comprised PBMCs. In DNA form, the CDR3 reads TGTGCCAGCAGCTTAGAGGTGGGGACTGAAGCTTTCTTT. Protein: CASSLEVGTEAFF.